This TCR beta chain was identified during a study of cytomegalovirus exposure and HLA in healthy donors. Vbeta (60) and Jbeta (13) primers were used in the PCR. This table comes from immunoSEQ multiplex PCR, and its TCRdb copy is limited to in-frame clones, with some not included. In the table there are 150,000 or so clones, roughly four fifths of which are singletons. General study results and limits: In a later analysis, productive TCRs from donors in an Asian-associated ancestry cluster reportedly carried fewer N-insertions than the cohort mean. Looking again later, the authors saw that most CMV-associated TCR beta chains seemed HLA-restricted. Researchers catalogued some 160 TCR beta chains as cytomegalovirus-associated. In presence/absence analyses, roughly uniform sequencing depth across donors was assumed.

V lost 0 bases to trimming and J lost 0 bases; unmatched junction nucleotides: 1. The CDR3 has 15 amino acids. The germline gives CDR1 SGHRS, CDR2 YFSETQ. About this clone itself: No antigen is known for it. This CDR3 is also generated by other DNA sequences in the sample.

The chain links TRBV5-1 to TRBJ2-5; 8 positions agree with TRBD1. The TCR comes from a man younger than 40 in good health and CMV-seropositive. Sequenced: PBMCs. CDR3 in amino acids: CASSLGQGYQETQYF. The CDR3, as DNA: TGCGCCAGCAGCTTGGGACAGGGGTACCAAGAGACCCAGTACTTC.